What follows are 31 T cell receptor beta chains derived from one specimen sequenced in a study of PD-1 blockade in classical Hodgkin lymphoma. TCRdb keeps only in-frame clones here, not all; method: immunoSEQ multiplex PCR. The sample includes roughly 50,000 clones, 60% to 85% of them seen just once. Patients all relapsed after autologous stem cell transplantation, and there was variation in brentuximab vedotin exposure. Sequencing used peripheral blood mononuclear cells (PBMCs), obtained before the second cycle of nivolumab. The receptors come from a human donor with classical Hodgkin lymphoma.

The CDR3 DNA reads as TGTGCCAGCAGCCTAAATGCCCCGGGGATTAGCCCTGGGACCCAGTACTTC. Translating it yields CASSLNAPGISPGTQYF. The rearrangement uses TRBV7-3 and TRBJ2-5; D is possibly TRBD2 (5 bases). The V end lost 5 bases, the J end lost 7 bases, and 26 bases lay between the germline ends. The CDR3 covers 17 residues. Germline CDR1 is SGHTA and CDR2 is FQGTGA.

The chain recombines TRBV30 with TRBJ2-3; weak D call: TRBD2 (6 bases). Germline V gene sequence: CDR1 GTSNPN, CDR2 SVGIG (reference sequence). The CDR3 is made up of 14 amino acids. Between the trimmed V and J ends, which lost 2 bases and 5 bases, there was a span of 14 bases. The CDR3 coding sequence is TGTGCCTGGAGTCCCCGGAAAGCGGGAGATACGCAGTATTTT. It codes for CAWSPRKAGDTQYF.

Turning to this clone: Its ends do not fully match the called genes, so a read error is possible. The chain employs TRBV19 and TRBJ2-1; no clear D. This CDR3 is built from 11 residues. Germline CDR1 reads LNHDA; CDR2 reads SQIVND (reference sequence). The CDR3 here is CASSIYSEQFF. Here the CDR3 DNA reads TGTGCCAGTAGTATTTACAGTGAGCAGTTCTTC.

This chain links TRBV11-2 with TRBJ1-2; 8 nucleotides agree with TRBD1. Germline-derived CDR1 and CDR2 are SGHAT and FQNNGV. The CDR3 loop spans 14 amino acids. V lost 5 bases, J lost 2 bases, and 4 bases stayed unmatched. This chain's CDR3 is CASSQDRVNYGYTF. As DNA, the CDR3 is TGTGCCAGCAGCCAGGACAGGGTGAACTATGGCTACACCTTC.

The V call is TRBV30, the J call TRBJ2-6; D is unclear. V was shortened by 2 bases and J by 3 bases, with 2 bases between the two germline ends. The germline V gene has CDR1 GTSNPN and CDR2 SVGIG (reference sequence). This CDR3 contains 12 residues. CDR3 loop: CAWSRGANVLTF. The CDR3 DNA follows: TGTGCCTGGAGTCGTGGGGCCAACGTCCTGACTTTC.

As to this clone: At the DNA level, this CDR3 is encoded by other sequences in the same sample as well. The CDR3, as DNA: TGCAGCGCTCGGACGGATATGAACACTGAAGCTTTCTTT. Translation: CSARTDMNTEAFF. The rearrangement uses TRBV29-1 and TRBJ1-1; no clear D. V was shortened by 7 bases and J by 0 bases, with 12 bases between the two germline ends. CDR1 SQVTM and CDR2 ANQGSEA come from the germline V gene. CDR3 length: 13 residues.

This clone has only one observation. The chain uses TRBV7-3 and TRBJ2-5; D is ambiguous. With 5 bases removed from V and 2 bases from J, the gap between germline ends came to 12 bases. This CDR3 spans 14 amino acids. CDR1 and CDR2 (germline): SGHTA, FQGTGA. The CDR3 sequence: CASSPSADQETQYF. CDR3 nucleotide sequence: TGTGCCAGCAGCCCTTCGGCGGATCAAGAGACCCAGTACTTC.

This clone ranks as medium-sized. The CDR3, as DNA: TGTGCCAGCTCATTCCCGGGCGGGAACACTGAAGCTTTCTTT. This gives the protein CASSFPGGNTEAFF. The chain joins TRBV18 to TRBJ1-1; the D is unclear. This CDR3 contains 14 residues. V was pared by 5 bases and J by 1 base, with 11 bases between. Germline CDR1 is KGHSH and CDR2 is LQKENI.

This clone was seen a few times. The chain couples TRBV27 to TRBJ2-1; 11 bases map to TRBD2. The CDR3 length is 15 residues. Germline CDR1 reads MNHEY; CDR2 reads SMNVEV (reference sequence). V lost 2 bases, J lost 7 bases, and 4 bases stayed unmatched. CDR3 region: CASSLGSGGDNEQFF. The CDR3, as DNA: TGTGCCAGCAGTTTAGGTAGCGGGGGGGATAATGAGCAGTTCTTC.

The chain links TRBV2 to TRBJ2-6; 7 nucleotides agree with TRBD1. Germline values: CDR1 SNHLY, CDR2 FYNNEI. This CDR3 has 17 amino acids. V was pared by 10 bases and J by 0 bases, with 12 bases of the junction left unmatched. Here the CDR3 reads CAIWGQPLFSGANVLTF. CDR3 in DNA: TGTGCCATCTGGGGACAGCCTTTATTCTCTGGGGCCAACGTCCTGACTTTC.

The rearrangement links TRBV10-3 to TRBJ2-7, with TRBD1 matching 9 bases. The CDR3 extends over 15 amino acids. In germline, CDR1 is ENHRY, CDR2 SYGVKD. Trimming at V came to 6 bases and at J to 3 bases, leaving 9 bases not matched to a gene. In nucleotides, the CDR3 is TGTGCCATCAGAACGCCGGGACAGGGCCTCTACGAGCAGTACTTC. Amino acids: CAIRTPGQGLYEQYF.

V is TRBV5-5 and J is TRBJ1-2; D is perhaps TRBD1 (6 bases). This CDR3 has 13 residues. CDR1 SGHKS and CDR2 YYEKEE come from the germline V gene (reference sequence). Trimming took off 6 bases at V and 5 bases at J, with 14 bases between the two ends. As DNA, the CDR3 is TGTGCCAGCACCCAGACAGGAATTTATGGCTACACCTTC. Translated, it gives CASTQTGIYGYTF.

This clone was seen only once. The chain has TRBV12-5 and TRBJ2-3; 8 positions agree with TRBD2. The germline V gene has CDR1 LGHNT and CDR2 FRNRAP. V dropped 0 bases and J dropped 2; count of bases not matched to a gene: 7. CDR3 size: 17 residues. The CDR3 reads CASGLVVGGANTDTQYF. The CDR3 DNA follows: TGTGCTAGTGGTTTGGTTGTCGGGGGGGCCAACACAGATACGCAGTATTTT.

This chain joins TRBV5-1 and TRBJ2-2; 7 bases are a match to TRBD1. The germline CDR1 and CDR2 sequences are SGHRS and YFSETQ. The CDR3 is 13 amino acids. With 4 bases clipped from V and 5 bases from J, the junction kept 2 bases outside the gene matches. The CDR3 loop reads CASSRGQTGELFF. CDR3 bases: TGCGCCAGCAGCCGGGGACAGACCGGGGAGCTGTTTTTT. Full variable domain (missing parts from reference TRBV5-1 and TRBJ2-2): KAGVTQTPRYLIKTRGQQVTLSCSPISGHRSVSWYQQTPGQGLQFLFEYFSETQRNKGNFPGRFSGRQFSNSRSEMNVSTLELGDSALYLCASSRGQTGELFFGEGSRLTVL.

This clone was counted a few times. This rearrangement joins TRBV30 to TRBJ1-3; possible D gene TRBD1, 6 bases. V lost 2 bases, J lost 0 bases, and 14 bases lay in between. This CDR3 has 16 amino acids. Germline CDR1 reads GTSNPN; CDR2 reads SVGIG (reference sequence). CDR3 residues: CAWSPRQASSGNTIYF. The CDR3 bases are TGTGCCTGGAGTCCGAGACAGGCCAGCTCTGGAAACACCATATATTTT.

The CDR3 nucleotides are TGCGCCAGCAGCCCTCAAATGGACAGGGAAGCTTTCTTT. Its protein is CASSPQMDREAFF. This sequence joins TRBV4-3 and TRBJ1-1; 7 bases map to TRBD1. Germline V CDR1 and CDR2: LGHNA, YSLEER. The CDR3 length is 13 residues. The trim removed 4 bases at V and 8 bases at J, leaving 7 bases unmatched.

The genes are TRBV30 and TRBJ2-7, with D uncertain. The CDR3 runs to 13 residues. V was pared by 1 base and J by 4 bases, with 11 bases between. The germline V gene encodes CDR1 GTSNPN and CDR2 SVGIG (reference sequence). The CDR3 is CAWSASLFYEQYF. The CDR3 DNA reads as TGTGCCTGGAGTGCCTCCCTATTTTACGAGCAGTACTTC.

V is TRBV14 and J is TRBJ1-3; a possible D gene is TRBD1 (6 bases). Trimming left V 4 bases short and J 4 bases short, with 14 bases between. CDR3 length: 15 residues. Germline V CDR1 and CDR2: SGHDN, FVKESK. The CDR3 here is CASSPLAGDGNTIYF. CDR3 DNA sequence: TGTGCCAGCAGCCCCTTGGCAGGGGACGGAAACACCATATATTTT.

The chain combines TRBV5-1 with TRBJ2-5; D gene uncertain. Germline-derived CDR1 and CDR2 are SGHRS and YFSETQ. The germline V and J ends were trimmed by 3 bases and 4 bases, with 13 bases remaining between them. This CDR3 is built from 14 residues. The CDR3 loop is CASSSQDPGETQYF. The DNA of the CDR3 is TGCGCCAGCAGCTCTCAGGACCCGGGAGAGACCCAGTACTTC.

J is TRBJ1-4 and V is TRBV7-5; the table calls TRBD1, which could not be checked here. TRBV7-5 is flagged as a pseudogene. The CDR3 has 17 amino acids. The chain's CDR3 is CASSPLLGAATNEKLFF. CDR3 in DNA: TGTGCCAGCAGCCCCCTCTTAGGGGCAGCAACTAATGAAAAACTGTTTTTT.

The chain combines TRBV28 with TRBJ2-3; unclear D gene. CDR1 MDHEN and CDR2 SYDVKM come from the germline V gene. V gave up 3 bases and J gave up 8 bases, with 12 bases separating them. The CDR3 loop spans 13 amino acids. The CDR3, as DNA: TGTGCCAGCAGTTTTGCAGAGCCAGGTACGCAGTATTTT. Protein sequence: CASSFAEPGTQYF.

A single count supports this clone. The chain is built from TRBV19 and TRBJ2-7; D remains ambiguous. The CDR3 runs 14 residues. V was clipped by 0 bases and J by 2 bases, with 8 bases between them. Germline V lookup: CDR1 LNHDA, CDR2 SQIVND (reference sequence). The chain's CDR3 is CASSIEGFPYEQYF. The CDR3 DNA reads TGTGCCAGTAGTATAGAGGGATTCCCCTACGAGCAGTACTTC.

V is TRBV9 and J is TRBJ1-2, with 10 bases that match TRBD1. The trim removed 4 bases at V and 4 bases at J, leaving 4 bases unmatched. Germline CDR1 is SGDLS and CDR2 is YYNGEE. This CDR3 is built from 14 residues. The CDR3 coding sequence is TGTGCCAGCAGCCCGGGACAGGGGATCTATGGCTACACCTTC. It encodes CASSPGQGIYGYTF. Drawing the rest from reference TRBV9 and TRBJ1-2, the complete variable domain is DSGVTQTPKHLITATGQRVTLRCSPRSGDLSVYWYQQSLDQGLQFLIQYYNGEERAKGNILERFSAQQFPDLHSELNLSSLELGDSALYFCASSPGQGIYGYTFGSGTRLTVV.

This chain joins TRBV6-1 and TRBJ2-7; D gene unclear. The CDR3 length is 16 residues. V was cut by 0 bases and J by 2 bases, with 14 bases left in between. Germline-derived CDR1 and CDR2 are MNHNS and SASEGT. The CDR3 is CASSEAPNVVTYEQYF. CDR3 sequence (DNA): TGTGCCAGCAGTGAAGCCCCGAATGTTGTCACCTACGAGCAGTACTTC.

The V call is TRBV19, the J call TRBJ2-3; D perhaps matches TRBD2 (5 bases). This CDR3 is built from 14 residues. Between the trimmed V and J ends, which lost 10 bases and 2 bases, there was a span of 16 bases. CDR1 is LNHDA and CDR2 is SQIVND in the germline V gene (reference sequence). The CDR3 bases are TGTGCCACGCACGGACTCGCCATCACAGATACGCAGTATTTT. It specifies CATHGLAITDTQYF. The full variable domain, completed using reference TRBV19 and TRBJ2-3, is DGGITQSPKYLFRKEGQNVTLSCEQNLNHDAMYWYRQDPGQGLRLIYYSQIVNDFQKGDIAEGYSVSREKKESFPLTVTSAQKNPTAFYLCATHGLAITDTQYFGPGTRLTVL.

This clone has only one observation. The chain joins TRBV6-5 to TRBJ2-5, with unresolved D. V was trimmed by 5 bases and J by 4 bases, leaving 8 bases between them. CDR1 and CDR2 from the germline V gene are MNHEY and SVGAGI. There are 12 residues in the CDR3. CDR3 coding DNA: TGTGCCAGCAGTGCCAGTAGAGAGACCCAGTACTTC. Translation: CASSASRETQYF.

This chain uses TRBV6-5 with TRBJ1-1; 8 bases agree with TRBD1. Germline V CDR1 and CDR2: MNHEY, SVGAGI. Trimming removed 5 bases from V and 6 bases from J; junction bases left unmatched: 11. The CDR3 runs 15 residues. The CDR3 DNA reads TGTGCCAGCAGTGGGACCGGACAGGGTACGGCTGAAGCTTTCTTT. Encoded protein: CASSGTGQGTAEAFF.

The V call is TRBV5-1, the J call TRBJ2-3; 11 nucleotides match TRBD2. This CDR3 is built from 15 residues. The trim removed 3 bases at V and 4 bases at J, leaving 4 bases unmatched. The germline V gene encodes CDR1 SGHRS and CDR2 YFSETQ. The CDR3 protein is CASSSGLAGPDTQYF. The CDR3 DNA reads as TGCGCCAGCAGCTCCGGACTAGCGGGCCCAGATACGCAGTATTTT. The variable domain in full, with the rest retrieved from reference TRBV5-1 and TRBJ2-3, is KAGVTQTPRYLIKTRGQQVTLSCSPISGHRSVSWYQQTPGQGLQFLFEYFSETQRNKGNFPGRFSGRQFSNSRSEMNVSTLELGDSALYLCASSSGLAGPDTQYFGPGTRLTVL.

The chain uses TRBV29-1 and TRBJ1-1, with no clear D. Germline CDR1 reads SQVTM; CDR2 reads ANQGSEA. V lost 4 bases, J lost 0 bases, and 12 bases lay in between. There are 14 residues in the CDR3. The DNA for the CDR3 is TGCAGCGTTGCCAGGTCGGGCATGAACACTGAAGCTTTCTTT. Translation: CSVARSGMNTEAFF. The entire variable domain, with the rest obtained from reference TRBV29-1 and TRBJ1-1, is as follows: SAVISQKPSRDICQRGTSLTIQCQVDSQVTMMFWYRQQPGQSLTLIATANQGSEATYESGFVIDKFPISRPNLTFSTLTVSNMSPEDSSIYLCSVARSGMNTEAFFGQGTRLTVV.

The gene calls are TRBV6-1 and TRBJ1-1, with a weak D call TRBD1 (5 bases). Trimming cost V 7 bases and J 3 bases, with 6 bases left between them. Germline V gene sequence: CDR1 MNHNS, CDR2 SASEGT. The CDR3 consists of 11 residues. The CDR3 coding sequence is TGTGCCAGCATCAGGGACACTGAAGCTTTCTTT. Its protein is CASIRDTEAFF.

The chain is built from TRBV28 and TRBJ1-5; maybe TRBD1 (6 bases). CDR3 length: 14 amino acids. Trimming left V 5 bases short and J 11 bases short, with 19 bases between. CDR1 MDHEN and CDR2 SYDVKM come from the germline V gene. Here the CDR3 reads CASSRDTSLGAQHF. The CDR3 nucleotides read TGTGCCAGCAGTCGGGACACCTCCTTGGGAGCCCAGCATTTT.